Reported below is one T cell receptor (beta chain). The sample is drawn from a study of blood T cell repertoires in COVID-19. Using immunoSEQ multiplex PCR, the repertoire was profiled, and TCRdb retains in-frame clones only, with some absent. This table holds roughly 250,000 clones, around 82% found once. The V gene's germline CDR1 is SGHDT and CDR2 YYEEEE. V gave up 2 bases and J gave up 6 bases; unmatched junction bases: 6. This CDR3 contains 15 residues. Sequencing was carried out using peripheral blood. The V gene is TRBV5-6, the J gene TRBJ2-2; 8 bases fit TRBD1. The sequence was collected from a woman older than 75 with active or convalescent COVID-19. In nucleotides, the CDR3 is TGTGCCAGCAGCTTTACAGGGGGACGCTCCGGGGAGCTGTTTTTT. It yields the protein CASSFTGGRSGELFF.